The 2 T cell receptor beta chains below all came from one sample that was sequenced in a study of T cells after yellow fever vaccination. TCRdb processed the 5' RACE reads anew with MiXCR; each CDR3 protein has one entry. The sample includes 300,000 to 450,000 distinct CDR3 sequences, approximately 6% of them seen just once. Sequencing was performed on PBMCs, taken 5 days after the yellow fever booster vaccination. The receptors originated from a man aged 30 to 45 who received the YFV17D yellow fever vaccine.

This clonotype was picked up many times. The chain links TRBV28 to TRBJ1-2; D remains unclear. The CDR3 contains 13 residues. Germline assignment: CDR1 MDHEN and CDR2 SYDVKM. V lost 4 bases, J lost 4 bases, and 10 bases lay in between. The CDR3 DNA sequence: TGTGCCAGCAGTTCCCCGGCCCCCTATGGCTACACCTTC. Its translation is CASSSPAPYGYTF.

This sequence joins TRBV29-1 and TRBJ2-2, with TRBD1 matching over 9 bases. V was clipped by 6 bases and J by 2 bases; unmatched bases: 7. CDR3 length equals 15 residues. Looked up from germline, CDR1 is SQVTM and CDR2 is ANQGSEA. DNA for the CDR3: TGCAGCGTACTGTACAGGGGGCGAAACACCGGGGAGCTGTTTTTT. This sequence encodes CSVLYRGRNTGELFF.